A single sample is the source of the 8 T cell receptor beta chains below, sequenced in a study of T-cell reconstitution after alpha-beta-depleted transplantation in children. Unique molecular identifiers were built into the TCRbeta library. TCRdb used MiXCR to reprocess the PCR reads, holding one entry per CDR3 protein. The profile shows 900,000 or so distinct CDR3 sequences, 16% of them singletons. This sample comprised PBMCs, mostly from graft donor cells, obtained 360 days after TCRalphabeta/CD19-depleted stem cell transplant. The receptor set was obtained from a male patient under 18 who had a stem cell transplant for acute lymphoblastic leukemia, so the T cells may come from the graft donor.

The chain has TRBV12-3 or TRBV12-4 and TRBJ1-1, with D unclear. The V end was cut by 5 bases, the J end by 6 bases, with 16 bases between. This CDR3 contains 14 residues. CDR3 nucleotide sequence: TGTGCCAGCAGTCGTACACCCCTTAGAGCTGAAGCTTTCTTT. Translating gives CASSRTPLRAEAFF.

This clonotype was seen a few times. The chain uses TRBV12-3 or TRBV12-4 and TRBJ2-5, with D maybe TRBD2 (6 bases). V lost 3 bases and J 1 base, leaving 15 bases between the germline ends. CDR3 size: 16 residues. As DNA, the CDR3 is TGTGCCAGCAGTTTTTATGGGGTTAGCGGCCAAGAGACCCAGTACTTC. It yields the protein CASSFYGVSGQETQYF.

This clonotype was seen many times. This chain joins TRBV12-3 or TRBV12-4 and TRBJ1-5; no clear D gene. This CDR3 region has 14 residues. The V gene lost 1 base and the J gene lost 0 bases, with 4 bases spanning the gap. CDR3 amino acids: CASSLGGSNQPQHF. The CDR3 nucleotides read TGTGCCAGCAGTTTAGGTGGTAGCAATCAGCCCCAGCATTTT.

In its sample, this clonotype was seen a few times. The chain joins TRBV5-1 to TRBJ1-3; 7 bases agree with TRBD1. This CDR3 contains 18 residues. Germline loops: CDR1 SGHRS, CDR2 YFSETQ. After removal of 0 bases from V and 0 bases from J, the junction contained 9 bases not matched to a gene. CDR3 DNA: TGCGCCAGCAGCTTGGACGGGACAGAGATTAACTCTGGAAACACCATATATTTT. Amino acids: CASSLDGTEINSGNTIYF.

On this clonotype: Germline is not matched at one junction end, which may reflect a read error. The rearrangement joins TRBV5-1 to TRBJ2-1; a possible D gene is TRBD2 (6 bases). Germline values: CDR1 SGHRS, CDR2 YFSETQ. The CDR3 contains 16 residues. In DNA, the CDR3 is TGCGCCAGCAGCTTTTACTATCGGGAGAAGCACAATGGGCAGTTCTTC. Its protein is CASSFYYREKHNGQFF.

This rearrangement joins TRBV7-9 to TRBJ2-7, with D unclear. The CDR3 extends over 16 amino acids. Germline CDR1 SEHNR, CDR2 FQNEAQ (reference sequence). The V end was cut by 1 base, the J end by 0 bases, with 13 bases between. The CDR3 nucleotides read TGTGCCAGCAGCTTAGGGCCCGAGACTTTCTCCTACGAGCAGTACTTC. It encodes CASSLGPETFSYEQYF.

The CDR3 coding sequence is TGTGCCAGCAGCTTCGGGCGACCAACTAATGAAAAACTGTTTTTT. Encoded protein: CASSFGRPTNEKLFF. The chain is built from TRBV7-9 and TRBJ1-4, with no clear D. The CDR3 is made up of 15 amino acids. The ends were cut back, 3 bases at V and 0 bases at J, with 8 bases in the middle. Germline V gene data show CDR1 as SEHNR and CDR2 as FQNEAQ (reference sequence).

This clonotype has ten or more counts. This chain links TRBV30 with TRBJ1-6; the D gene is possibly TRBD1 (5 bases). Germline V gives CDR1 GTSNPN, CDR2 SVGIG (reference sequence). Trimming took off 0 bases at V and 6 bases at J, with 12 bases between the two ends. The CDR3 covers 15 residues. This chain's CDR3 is CAWSVLGASNSPLHF. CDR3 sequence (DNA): TGTGCCTGGAGTGTACTTGGGGCTTCTAATTCACCCCTCCACTTT. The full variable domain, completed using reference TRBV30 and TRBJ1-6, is SQTIHQWPATLVQPVGSPLSLECTVEGTSNPNLYWYRQAAGRGLQLLFYSVGIGQISSEVPQNLSASRPQDRQFILSSKKLLLSDSGFYLCAWSVLGASNSPLHFGNGTRLTVT.